Following are 13 T cell receptor beta chains from one sample sequenced in a study of T cells in women clearing cervical HPV infection. Libraries were prepared by immunoSEQ multiplex PCR; TCRdb keeps only in-frame clonotypes and omits some of them. Here the sample table reports over 30,000 clones. Sequencing was carried out using blood buffy coat. The source is a woman between 18 and 69 years old with a cervical HPV16 infection that either progressed to CIN3+ or cleared (not recorded which).

In regard to this clone: The CDR3 end is not reached by the read, which stops 3 residues before it; the germline J gene fills it in. This chain joins TRBV2 and TRBJ1-4, with TRBD1 as a possible D gene (5 bases). This CDR3 spans 14 amino acids. The germline CDR1 and CDR2 sequences are SNHLY and FYNNEI. The V and J ends lost 5 bases and 8 bases respectively, with 15 bases between them. The CDR3 here is CASSWNSPGEKLFF. Partial CDR3 DNA: TGTGCCAGCAGTTGGAACTCCCCAGGGGAAAAA.

A note on this clone: The read terminates 3 residues ahead of where the CDR3 ends, so the germline J gene completes it. This chain joins TRBV5-1 and TRBJ2-7, with 13 bases that match TRBD2. Germline CDR1 reads SGHRS; CDR2 reads YFSETQ. V lost 4 bases, J lost 6 bases, and 10 bases stayed unmatched. The CDR3 consists of 16 residues. This chain's CDR3 is CASSQGLAGPQSEQYF. Incomplete CDR3 DNA: TGCGCCAGCAGCCAGGGACTAGCGGGGCCACAATCCGAG.

With respect to this clone: The read terminates 3 residues before the CDR3 end, so the remaining end is supplied by the germline J gene. This sequence joins TRBV2 and TRBJ2-1, with 7 positions matching TRBD2. CDR1 is SNHLY, CDR2 FYNNEI, per germline. V lost 4 bases, J lost 0 bases, and 12 bases stayed unmatched. The length of the CDR3 is 18 residues. The part of the CDR3 DNA that was read is TGTGCCAGCAGTGGGGGCCGGCCAAGCGGGACCTCCTACAATGAG. This codes for CASSGGRPSGTSYNE. The CDR3 in its entirety is CASSGGRPSGTSYNEQFF. The full variable domain, rest sourced from reference TRBV2 and TRBJ2-1, is EPEVTQTPSHQVTQMGQEVILRCVPISNHLYFYWYRQILGQKVEFLVSFYNNEISEKSEIFDDQFSVERPDGSNFTLKIRSTKLEDSAMYFCASSGGRPSGTSYNEQFFGPGTRLTVL.

A remark on this clone: The CDR3 extends 3 residues past the end of the read, so its final part is completed from the germline J gene. The sample contains more than one DNA sequence encoding this CDR3. This rearrangement joins TRBV6-2 or TRBV6-3 to TRBJ1-4, with 9 positions matching TRBD1. Germline-derived CDR1 and CDR2 are MNHEY and SVGEGT. This CDR3 has 17 amino acids. The V and J ends lost 6 bases and 5 bases, in that order; junction bases with no gene match: 13. CDR3 DNA, as far as it was read: TGTGCCAGCAGCGATCCGGGACAGGGACTCTCCAATGAAAAA. This sequence encodes CASSDPGQGLSNEK. From start to end, the CDR3 is CASSDPGQGLSNEKLFF.

Concerning this clone: The read halts 3 residues ahead of the CDR3 end, with the missing end drawn from the germline J gene. J is TRBJ1-1 and V is TRBV7-9, with 7 positions matching TRBD1. Germline V lookup: CDR1 SEHNR, CDR2 FQNEAQ (reference sequence). V trimming: 5 bases; J trimming: 0 bases; junction bases outside the gene matches: 6. The CDR3 covers 15 residues. The CDR3 loop is CASSQQGLVNTEAFF. Incomplete CDR3 DNA: TGTGCCAGCAGCCAACAGGGGTTGGTGAACACTGAA.

Points on this clone: The read ends 3 residues before the CDR3 terminus; that terminus is restored from the germline J gene. The V call is TRBV7-9, the J call TRBJ1-1; D is unclear. The length of the CDR3 is 15 residues. Between the trimmed V and J ends, which lost 5 bases and 6 bases, there was a span of 19 bases. The V gene's germline CDR1 is SEHNR and CDR2 FQNEAQ (reference sequence). The sequenced CDR3 bases are TGTGCCAGCAGCCCTCCCCTGGGCCCATTGTCTGAA. Translating it yields CASSPPLGPLSE. The entire CDR3 is CASSPPLGPLSEAFF.

Concerning this clone itself: The CDR3 extends 3 residues past the end of the read, so its final part is completed from the germline J gene. This sequence joins TRBV18 and TRBJ2-4, with D perhaps given as TRBD1 or TRBD2 (6 bases each). Germline-derived CDR1 and CDR2 are KGHSH and LQKENI. This CDR3 is built from 14 residues. The sequenced part of the CDR3 DNA is TGTGCCAGCTCACCACGGAGGGACACCGCGGGT. The encoded protein is CASSPRRDTAG. The whole CDR3 reads CASSPRRDTAGQYF.

A word on this clone: The CDR3 is cut off 3 residues early in the read; its end comes from the germline J gene. The J gene is TRBJ2-2, the V gene TRBV5-1, with TRBD2 matching 7 bases. V gave up 7 bases and J gave up 0 bases; unmatched junction bases: 3. Per germline, CDR1 SGHRS and CDR2 YFSETQ. The CDR3 is 14 amino acids. The CDR3 is CASGGSANTGELFF. Incomplete CDR3 DNA: TGCGCCAGCGGCGGGAGTGCGAACACCGGGGAG. Using reference TRBV5-1 and TRBJ2-2 for the parts outside the CDR3, the full variable domain is KAGVTQTPRYLIKTRGQQVTLSCSPISGHRSVSWYQQTPGQGLQFLFEYFSETQRNKGNFPGRFSGRQFSNSRSEMNVSTLELGDSALYLCASGGSANTGELFFGEGSRLTVL.

On this clone itself: The CDR3 end is not reached by the read, which stops 3 residues before it; the germline J gene fills it in. The V and J genes are TRBV7-2 and TRBJ1-2, with D perhaps TRBD1 (6 bases). The germline V and J ends were trimmed by 7 bases and 4 bases, with 19 bases remaining between them. The CDR3 contains 15 residues. Germline lookup yields CDR1 SGHTA and CDR2 FQGNSA. The sequenced part of the CDR3 DNA is TGTGCCAGCACCCTCGGAGCAGGGGTCGGCTATGGC. It is translated as CASTLGAGVGYG. The whole CDR3 is CASTLGAGVGYGYTF.

With regard to this clone: Read data end 3 residues before the CDR3 end; the end is taken from the germline J gene. This sequence joins TRBV10-3 and TRBJ2-2; 11 bases agree with TRBD2. V shed 5 bases, J shed 2 bases, and the junction held 10 bases outside the gene matches. The CDR3 is 18 residues long. Germline CDR1 is ENHRY and CDR2 is SYGVKD. The CDR3 DNA, read in part, is TGTGCCATCAGTCCCGCCGGGGGGACTAGCGGCAACACCGGGGAG. This gives the protein CAISPAGGTSGNTGE. The full CDR3 is CAISPAGGTSGNTGELFF.

As to this clone: Read data end 3 residues before the CDR3 end; the end is taken from the germline J gene. V and J are TRBV7-6 and TRBJ2-7; D is unclear. Germline CDR1 and CDR2: SGHVS and FNYEAQ. V was clipped by 3 bases and J by 5 bases, with 20 bases between them. The CDR3 has 16 residues. The CDR3 DNA, read in part, is TGTGCCAGCAGCTTGTCAGGCGTTTGGGTTGCTAACGAG. The encoded protein is CASSLSGVWVANE. The entire CDR3 protein is CASSLSGVWVANEQYF.

To note about this clone: With the read ending 3 residues before the CDR3 end, the germline J gene is used to fill in that end. The chain is built from TRBV2 and TRBJ2-3; D uncertain. CDR3 size: 14 residues. V shed 6 bases and J shed 2 bases, with 12 bases lying between them. Germline V gene sequence: CDR1 SNHLY, CDR2 FYNNEI. CDR3 residues: CASRSSRSTDTQYF. The CDR3 DNA, read in part, is TGTGCCAGCAGGAGCTCACGGTCCACAGATACG.

As concerns this clone: The read stops 3 residues short of the end of the CDR3; the missing end is completed from the germline J gene. This chain links TRBV19 with TRBJ2-7, with 9 bases identical to TRBD2. The CDR3 runs to 13 residues. Germline-derived CDR1 and CDR2 are LNHDA and SQIVND (reference sequence). J gave up 3 bases and V 5 bases, and 2 bases lay outside the gene matches. The covered CDR3 bases are TGTGCCAGTAGTCTAGCGGGGAGCTACGAG. Translating gives CASSLAGSYE. The CDR3 as a whole reads CASSLAGSYEQYF.